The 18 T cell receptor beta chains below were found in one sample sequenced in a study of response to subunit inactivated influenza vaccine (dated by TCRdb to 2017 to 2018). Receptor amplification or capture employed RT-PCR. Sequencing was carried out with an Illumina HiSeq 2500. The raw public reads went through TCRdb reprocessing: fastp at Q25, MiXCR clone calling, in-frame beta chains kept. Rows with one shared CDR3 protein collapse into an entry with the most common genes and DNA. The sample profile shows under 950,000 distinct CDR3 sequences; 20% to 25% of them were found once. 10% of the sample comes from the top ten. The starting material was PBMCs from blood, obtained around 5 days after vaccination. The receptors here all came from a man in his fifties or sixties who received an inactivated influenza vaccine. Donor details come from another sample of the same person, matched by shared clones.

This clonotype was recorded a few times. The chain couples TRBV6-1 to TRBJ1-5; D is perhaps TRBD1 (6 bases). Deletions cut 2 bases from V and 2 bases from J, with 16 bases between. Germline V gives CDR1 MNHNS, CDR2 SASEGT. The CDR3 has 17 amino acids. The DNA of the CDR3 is TGTGCCAGCAGTGAATTAGGGGGGGGGCGAGGCAATCAGCCCCAGCATTTT. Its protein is CASSELGGGRGNQPQHF.

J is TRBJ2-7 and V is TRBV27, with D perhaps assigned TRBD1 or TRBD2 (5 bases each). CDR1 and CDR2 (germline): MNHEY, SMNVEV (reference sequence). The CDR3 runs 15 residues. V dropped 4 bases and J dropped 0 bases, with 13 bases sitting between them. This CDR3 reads CASSSFRDGSYEQYF. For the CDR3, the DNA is TGTGCCAGCAGTTCATTCCGGGACGGCTCCTACGAGCAGTACTTC.

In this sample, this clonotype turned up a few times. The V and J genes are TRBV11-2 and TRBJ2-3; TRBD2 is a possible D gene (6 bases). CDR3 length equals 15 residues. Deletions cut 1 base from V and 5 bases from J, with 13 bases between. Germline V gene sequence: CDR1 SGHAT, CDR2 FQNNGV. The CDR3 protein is CASSLVSLAEDTQYF. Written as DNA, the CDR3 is TGTGCCAGCAGCTTAGTTTCCTTAGCGGAAGATACGCAGTATTTT.

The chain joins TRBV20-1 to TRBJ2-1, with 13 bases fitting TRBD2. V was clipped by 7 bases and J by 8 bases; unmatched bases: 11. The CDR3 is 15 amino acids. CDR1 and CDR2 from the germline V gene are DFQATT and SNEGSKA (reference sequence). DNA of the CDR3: TGCAGTGTCTTCCGAGCCGGGACTAGCGGGGATGAGCAGTTCTTC. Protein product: CSVFRAGTSGDEQFF.

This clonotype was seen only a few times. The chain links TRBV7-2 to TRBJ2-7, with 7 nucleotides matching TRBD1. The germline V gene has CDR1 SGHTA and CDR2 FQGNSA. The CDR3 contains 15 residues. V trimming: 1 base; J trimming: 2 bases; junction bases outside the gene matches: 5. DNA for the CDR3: TGTGCCAGCAGCTTAGAGAGGGGGCCCGCCTACGAGCAGTACTTC. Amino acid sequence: CASSLERGPAYEQYF.

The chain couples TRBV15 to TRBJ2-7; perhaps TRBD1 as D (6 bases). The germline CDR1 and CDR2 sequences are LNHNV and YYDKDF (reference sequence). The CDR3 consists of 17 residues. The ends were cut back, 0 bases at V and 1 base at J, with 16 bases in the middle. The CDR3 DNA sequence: TGTGCCACCAGCAGAGAGTTAAAGGCAGGGGCGTCCTACGAGCAGTACTTC. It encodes CATSRELKAGASYEQYF.

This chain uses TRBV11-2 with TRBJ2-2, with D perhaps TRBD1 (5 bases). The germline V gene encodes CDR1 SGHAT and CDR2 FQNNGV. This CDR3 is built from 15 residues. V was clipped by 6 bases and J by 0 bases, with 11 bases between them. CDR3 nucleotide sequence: TGTGCCAGCAGTTGGGGCAGAACGAACACCGGGGAGCTGTTTTTT. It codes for CASSWGRTNTGELFF.

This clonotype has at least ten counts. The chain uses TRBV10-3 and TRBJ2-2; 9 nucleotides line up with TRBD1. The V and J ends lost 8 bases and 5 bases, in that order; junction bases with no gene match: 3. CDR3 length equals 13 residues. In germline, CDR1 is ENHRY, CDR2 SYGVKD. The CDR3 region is CAIRTGVTGELFF. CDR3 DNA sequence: TGTGCCATCCGGACAGGGGTTACCGGGGAGCTGTTTTTT.

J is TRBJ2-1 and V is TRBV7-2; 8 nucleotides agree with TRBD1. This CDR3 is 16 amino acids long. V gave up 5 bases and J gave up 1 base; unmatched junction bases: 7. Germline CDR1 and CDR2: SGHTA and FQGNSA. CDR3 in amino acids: CASSPGTGNSYNEQFF. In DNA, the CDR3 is TGTGCCAGCAGCCCCGGGACAGGAAATTCCTACAATGAGCAGTTCTTC. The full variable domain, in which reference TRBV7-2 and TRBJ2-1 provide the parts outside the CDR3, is GAGVSQSPSNKVTEKGKDVELRCDPISGHTALYWYRQSLGQGLEFLIYFQGNSAPDKSGLPSDRFSAERTGGSVSTLTIQRTQQEDSAVYLCASSPGTGNSYNEQFFGPGTRLTVL.

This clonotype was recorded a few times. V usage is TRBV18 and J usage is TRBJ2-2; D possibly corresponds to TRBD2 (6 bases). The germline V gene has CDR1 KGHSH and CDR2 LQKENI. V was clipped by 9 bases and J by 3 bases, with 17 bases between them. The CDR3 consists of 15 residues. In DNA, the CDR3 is TGTGCCAGTCAAAAGGCGGGACTGGACACCGGGGAGCTGTTTTTT. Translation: CASQKAGLDTGELFF.

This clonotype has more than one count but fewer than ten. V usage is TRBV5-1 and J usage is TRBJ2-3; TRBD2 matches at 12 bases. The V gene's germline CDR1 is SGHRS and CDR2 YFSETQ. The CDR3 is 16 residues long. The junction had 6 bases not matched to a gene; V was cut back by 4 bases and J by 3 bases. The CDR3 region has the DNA TGCGCCAGCAGCACCGGGACTAGCGGGCTAACAGATACGCAGTATTTT. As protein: CASSTGTSGLTDTQYF. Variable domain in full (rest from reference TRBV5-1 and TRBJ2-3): KAGVTQTPRYLIKTRGQQVTLSCSPISGHRSVSWYQQTPGQGLQFLFEYFSETQRNKGNFPGRFSGRQFSNSRSEMNVSTLELGDSALYLCASSTGTSGLTDTQYFGPGTRLTVL.

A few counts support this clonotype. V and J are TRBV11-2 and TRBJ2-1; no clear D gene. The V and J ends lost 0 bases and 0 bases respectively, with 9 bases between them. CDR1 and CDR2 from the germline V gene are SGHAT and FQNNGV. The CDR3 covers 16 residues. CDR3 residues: CASSLERSPSYNEQFF. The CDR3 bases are TGTGCCAGCAGCTTAGAACGTTCTCCCTCCTACAATGAGCAGTTCTTC.

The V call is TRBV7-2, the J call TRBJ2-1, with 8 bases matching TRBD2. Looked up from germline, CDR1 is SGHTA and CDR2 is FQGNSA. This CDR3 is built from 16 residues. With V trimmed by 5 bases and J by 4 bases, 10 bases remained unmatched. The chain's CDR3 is CASSPRAGGQYNEQFF. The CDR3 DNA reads TGTGCCAGCAGCCCCCGGGCGGGAGGCCAGTACAATGAGCAGTTCTTC.

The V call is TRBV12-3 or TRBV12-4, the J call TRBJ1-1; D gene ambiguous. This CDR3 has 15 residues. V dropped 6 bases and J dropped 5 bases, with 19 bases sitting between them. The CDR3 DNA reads TGTGCCAGCAGATCCCAAGTAAAGGCGGTGACTGAAGCTTTCTTT. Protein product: CASRSQVKAVTEAFF.

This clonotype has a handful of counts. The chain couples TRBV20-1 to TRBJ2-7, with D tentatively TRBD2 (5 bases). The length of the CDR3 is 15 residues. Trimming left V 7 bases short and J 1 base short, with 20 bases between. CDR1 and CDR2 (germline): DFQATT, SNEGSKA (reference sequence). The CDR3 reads CSVKTGKVWSYEQYF. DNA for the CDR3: TGCAGTGTCAAGACGGGGAAAGTTTGGTCCTACGAGCAGTACTTC.

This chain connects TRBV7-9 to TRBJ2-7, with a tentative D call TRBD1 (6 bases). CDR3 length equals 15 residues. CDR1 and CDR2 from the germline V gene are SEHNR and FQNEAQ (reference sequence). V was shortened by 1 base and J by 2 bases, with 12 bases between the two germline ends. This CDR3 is CASSLGTARPYEQYF. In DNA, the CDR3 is TGTGCCAGCAGCTTAGGGACAGCCCGTCCCTACGAGCAGTACTTC.

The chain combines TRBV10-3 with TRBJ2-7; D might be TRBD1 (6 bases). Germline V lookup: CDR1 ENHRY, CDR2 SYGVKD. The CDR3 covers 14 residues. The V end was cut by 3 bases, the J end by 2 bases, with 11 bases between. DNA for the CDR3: TGTGCCATCAGTGACTTAACAGGGACCTACGAGCAGTACTTC. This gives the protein CAISDLTGTYEQYF.

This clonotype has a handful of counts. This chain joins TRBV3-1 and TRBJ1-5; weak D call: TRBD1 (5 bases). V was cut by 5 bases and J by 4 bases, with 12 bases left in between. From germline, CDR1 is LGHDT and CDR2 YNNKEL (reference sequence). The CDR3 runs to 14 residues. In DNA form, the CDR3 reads TGTGCCAGCAGCGGCGGGGGGGGAAATCAGCCCCAGCATTTT. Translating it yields CASSGGGGNQPQHF. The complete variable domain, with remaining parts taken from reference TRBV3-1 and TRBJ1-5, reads DTAVSQTPKYLVTQMGNDKSIKCEQNLGHDTMYWYKQDSKKFLKIMFSYNNKELIINETVPNRFSPKSPDKAHLNLHINSLELGDSAVYFCASSGGGGNQPQHFGDGTRLSIL.